This T cell receptor (beta chain) was sequenced for a study of blood T cell repertoires in COVID-19. Study background: There were acute and convalescent COVID-19 samples, and they came from the United States, Italy and Spain.

Original processing methods: From reference gene primer amplification, estimates of nucleated cell counts were derived. Only in-frame clones appear in the TCRdb table, and some are missing; sequencing was by immunoSEQ multiplex PCR. V, J and clone size reflect that table, while D and trimming were determined from the DNA. The table lists under 300,000 clones, over 80% of them singletons. Per the germline V gene, CDR1 is SNHLY and CDR2 is FYNNEI. Trimming shortened V by 6 bases and J by 4 bases, and 21 bases separated the two germline ends. The CDR3 runs 16 residues. This chain connects TRBV2 to TRBJ2-5; D might be TRBD1 (5 bases). The material sequenced was peripheral blood. The sequence was obtained from a man aged 60 to 75 who had recovered from COVID-19. CDR3: CASSLGVQGSGETQYF. The CDR3 DNA reads TGTGCCAGCAGCCTCGGCGTCCAGGGATCGGGAGAGACCCAGTACTTC.